Listed below are T cell receptor beta chains from one sample, sequenced in a study of PD-1 blockade in mismatch repair-deficient tumors. Produced via immunoSEQ multiplex PCR; TCRdb's table is partial and in-frame only. The sample consists of some 25,000 clones, less than 85% of them appearing once. Sequencing used PBMCs, obtained before pembrolizumab treatment. Receptors were obtained from an adult with mismatch repair-deficient cancer. The CDR3 runs from the conserved cysteine through the conserved F or W. D genes are given only for firm matches. Not all rows give a size; the values are once, few, many and, for expanded clones, a class.

clone size	V gene	J gene	D gene	CDR3 protein	CDR3 DNA
.	TRBV28	TRBJ1-5	.	CASSFSLAYRKDQPQHF	TGTGCCAGCAGTTTCTCTCTCGCTTACAGGAAGGATCAGCCCCAGCATTTT
few	TRBV30	TRBJ2-7	.	CAWSSPPLDEQYF	TGTGCCTGGAGTTCCCCTCCCCTAGACGAGCAGTACTTC
once	TRBV30	TRBJ2-7	TRBD2	CAWRTSGTYEQYF	TGTGCCTGGAGGACTAGCGGGACCTACGAGCAGTACTTC
.	TRBV28	TRBJ2-7	.	CASTPLGSYEQYF	TGTGCCAGCACGCCCCTCGGCTCCTACGAGCAGTACTTC
.	TRBV28	TRBJ2-7	TRBD2	CASSLRLAGVQTYEQYF	TGTGCCAGCAGTTTAAGGCTAGCGGGAGTTCAAACCTACGAGCAGTACTTC
.	TRBV6-1	TRBJ1-1	.	CASRVASLGTEAFF	TGTGCCAGCAGGGTAGCGTCCCTAGGAACTGAAGCTTTCTTT
.	TRBV7-3	TRBJ2-1	TRBD1	CASSNPGQYNEQFF	TGTGCCAGCAGCAACCCGGGACAGTACAATGAGCAGTTCTTC
.	TRBV5-6	TRBJ1-2	.	CASSLDRFYGYTF	TGTGCCAGCAGCTTGGACAGGTTCTATGGCTACACCTTC
.	TRBV5-6	TRBJ1-3	.	CASSLVAGAGNTIYF	TGTGCCAGCAGCTTGGTGGCGGGGGCTGGAAACACCATATATTTT
.	TRBV30	TRBJ2-7	TRBD2	CAWRVAGNIEQYF	TGTGCCTGGAGAGTAGCGGGAAATATCGAGCAGTACTTC
.	TRBV7-2	TRBJ2-3	TRBD2	CASSSSGASGSGHTQYF	TGTGCCAGCAGCTCCTCAGGGGCTAGCGGGAGTGGGCATACGCAGTATTTT
.	TRBV9	TRBJ2-1	TRBD2	CASSVGLAFYNEQFF	TGTGCCAGCAGCGTAGGACTAGCTTTTTACAATGAGCAGTTCTTC
.	TRBV4-2	TRBJ2-5	TRBD1	CASSHKGAGSPEQETQYF	TGTGCCAGCAGCCATAAGGGGGCTGGAAGCCCGGAGCAAGAGACCCAGTACTTC
once	TRBV28	TRBJ1-3	.	CASSPSGNTIYF	TGTGCCAGCAGCCCGAGTGGAAACACCATATATTTT
.	TRBV5-4	TRBJ2-3	TRBD2	CASSSRLAGSTDTQYF	TGTGCCAGCAGCTCCAGACTAGCGGGAAGCACAGATACGCAGTATTTT
once	TRBV5-1	TRBJ1-4	.	CASSGGPVATNEKLFF	TGCGCCAGCAGCGGGGGCCCCGTTGCAACTAATGAAAAACTGTTTTTT
.	TRBV30	TRBJ2-3	.	CAWGSLNTQYF	TGTGCCTGGGGTAGTTTGAATACGCAGTATTTT